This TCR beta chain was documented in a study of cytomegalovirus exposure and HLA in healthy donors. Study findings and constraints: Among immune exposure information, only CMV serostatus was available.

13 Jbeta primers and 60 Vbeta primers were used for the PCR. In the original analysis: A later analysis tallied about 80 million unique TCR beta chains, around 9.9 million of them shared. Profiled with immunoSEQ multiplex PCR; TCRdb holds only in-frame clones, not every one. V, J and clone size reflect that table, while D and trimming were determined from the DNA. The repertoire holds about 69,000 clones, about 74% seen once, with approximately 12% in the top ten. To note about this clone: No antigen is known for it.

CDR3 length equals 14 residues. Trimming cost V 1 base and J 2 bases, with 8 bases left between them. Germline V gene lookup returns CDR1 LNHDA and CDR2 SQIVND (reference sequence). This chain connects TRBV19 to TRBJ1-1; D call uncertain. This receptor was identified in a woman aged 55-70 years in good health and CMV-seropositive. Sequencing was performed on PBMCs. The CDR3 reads CASSIATVNTEAFF. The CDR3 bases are TGTGCCAGTAGTATAGCTACAGTCAACACTGAAGCTTTCTTT.